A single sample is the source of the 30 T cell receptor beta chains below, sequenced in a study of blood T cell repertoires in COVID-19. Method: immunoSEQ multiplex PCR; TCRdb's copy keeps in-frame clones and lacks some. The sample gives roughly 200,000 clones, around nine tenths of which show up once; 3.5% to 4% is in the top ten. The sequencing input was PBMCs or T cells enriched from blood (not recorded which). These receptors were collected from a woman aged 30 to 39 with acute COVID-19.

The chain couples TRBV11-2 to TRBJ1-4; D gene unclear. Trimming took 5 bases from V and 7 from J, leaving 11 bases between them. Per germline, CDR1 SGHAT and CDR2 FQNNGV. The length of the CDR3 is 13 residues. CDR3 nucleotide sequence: TGTGCCAGCAGCCCCTCAGTCAGTGAAAAACTGTTTTTT. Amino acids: CASSPSVSEKLFF.

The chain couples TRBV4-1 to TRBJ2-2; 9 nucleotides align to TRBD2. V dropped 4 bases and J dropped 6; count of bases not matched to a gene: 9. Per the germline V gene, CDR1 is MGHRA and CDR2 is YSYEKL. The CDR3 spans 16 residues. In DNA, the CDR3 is TGCGCCAGCAGCCCCTTAGGCGGGGGGGCCGCCGGGGAGCTGTTTTTT. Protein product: CASSPLGGGAAGELFF.

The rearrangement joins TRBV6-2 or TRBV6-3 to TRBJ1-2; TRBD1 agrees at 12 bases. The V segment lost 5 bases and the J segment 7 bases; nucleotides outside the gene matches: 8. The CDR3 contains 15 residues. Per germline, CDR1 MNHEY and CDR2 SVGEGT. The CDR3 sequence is CASSRLGQGAPGYTF. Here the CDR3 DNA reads TGTGCCAGCAGTCGCTTGGGACAGGGGGCGCCTGGCTACACCTTC.

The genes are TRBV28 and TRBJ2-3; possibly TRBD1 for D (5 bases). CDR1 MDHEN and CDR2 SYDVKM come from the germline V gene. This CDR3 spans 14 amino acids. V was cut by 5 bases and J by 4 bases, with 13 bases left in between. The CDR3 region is CASSPPGFSDTQYF. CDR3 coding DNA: TGTGCCAGCAGTCCGCCAGGGTTTTCAGATACGCAGTATTTT.

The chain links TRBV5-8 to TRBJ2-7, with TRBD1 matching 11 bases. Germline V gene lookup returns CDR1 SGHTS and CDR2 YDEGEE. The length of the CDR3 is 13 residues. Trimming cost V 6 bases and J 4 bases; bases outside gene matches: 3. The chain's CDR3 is CASTGTGGYEQYF. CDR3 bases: TGTGCCAGCACCGGGACAGGGGGATACGAGCAGTACTTC.

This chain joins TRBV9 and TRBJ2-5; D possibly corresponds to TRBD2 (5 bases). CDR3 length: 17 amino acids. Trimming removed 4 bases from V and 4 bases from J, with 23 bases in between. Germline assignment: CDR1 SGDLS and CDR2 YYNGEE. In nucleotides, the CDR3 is TGTGCCAGCAGCCCCTCGGCGGCGGGTATGTCGTCAGAGACCCAGTACTTC. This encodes CASSPSAAGMSSETQYF.

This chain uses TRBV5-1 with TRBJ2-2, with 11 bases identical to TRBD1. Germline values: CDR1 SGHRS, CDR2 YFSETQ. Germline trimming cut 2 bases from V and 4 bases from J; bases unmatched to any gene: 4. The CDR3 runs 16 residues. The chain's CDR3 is CASSFGQGAATGELFF. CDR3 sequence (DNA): TGCGCCAGCAGCTTTGGACAGGGGGCGGCCACCGGGGAGCTGTTTTTT.

The CDR3 is CASERDRGHSEQFF. The CDR3 nucleotides are TGTGCCAGCGAACGGGACAGGGGGCATAGCGAGCAGTTCTTC. This chain uses TRBV5-8 with TRBJ2-1; TRBD1 agrees at 12 bases. The CDR3 extends over 14 amino acids. The V gene end was trimmed by 7 bases and the J gene end by 10 bases; junction bases not matched to a gene: 9. The germline V gene has CDR1 SGHTS and CDR2 YDEGEE.

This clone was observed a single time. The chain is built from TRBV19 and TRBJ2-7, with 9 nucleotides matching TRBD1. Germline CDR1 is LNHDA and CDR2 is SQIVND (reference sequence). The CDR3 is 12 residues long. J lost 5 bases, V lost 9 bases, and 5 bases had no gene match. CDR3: CASRDREDEQYF. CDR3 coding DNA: TGTGCCAGCCGGGACAGGGAAGACGAGCAGTACTTC.

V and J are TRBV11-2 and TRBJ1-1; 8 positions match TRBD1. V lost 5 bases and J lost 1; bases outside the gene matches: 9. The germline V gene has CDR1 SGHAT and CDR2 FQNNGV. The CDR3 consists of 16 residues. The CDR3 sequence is CASSPGPGQANTEAFF. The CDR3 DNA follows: TGTGCCAGCAGCCCCGGCCCGGGACAGGCGAACACTGAAGCTTTCTTT.

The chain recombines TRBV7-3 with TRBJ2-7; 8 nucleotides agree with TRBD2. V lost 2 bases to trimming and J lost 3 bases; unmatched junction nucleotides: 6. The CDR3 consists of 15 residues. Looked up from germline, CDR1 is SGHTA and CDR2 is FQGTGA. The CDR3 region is CASSLGGGGIYEQYF. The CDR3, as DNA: TGTGCCAGCAGCTTAGGAGGCGGGGGGATCTACGAGCAGTACTTC. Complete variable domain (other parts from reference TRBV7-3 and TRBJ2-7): GAGVSQTPSNKVTEKGKYVELRCDPISGHTALYWYRQSLGQGPEFLIYFQGTGAADDSGLPNDRFFAVRPEGSVSTLKIQRTERGDSAVYLCASSLGGGGIYEQYFGPGTRLTVT.

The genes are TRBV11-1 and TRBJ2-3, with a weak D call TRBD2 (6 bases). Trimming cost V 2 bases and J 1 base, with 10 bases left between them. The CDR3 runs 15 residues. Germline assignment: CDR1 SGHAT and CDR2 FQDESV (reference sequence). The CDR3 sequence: CASSLLRGGTDTQYF. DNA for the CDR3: TGTGCCAGCAGCTTACTGCGGGGAGGCACAGATACGCAGTATTTT. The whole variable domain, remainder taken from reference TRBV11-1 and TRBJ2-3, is EAEVAQSPRYKITEKSQAVAFWCDPISGHATLYWYRQILGQGPELLVQFQDESVVDDSQLPKDRFSAERLKGVDSTLKIQPAELGDSAMYLCASSLLRGGTDTQYFGPGTRLTVL.

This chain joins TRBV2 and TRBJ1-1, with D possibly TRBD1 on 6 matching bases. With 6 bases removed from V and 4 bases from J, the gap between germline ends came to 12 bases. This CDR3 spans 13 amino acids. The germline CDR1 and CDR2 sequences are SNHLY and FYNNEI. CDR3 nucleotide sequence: TGTGCCAGCAGGGTCGGACAGAGCACTGAAGCTTTCTTT. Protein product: CASRVGQSTEAFF.

This CDR3 reads CASSPSPGVSNEKLFF. For the CDR3, the DNA is TGCGCCAGCAGCCCGAGCCCGGGTGTTTCGAATGAAAAACTGTTTTTT. The chain links TRBV5-1 to TRBJ1-4; D gene uncertain. The CDR3 runs to 16 residues. Germline CDR1 is SGHRS and CDR2 is YFSETQ. V shed 4 bases and J shed 5 bases, with 18 bases lying between them.

This chain's CDR3 is CATSDLWGRETQYF. CDR3 sequence (DNA): TGTGCCACCAGTGATTTATGGGGGAGGGAGACCCAGTACTTC. V gene TRBV24-1 combines with J gene TRBJ2-5, with TRBD2 as a possible D gene (6 bases). Trimming left V 1 base short and J 5 bases short, with 10 bases between. Germline V gene sequence: CDR1 KGHDR, CDR2 SFDVKD. The CDR3 has 14 amino acids.

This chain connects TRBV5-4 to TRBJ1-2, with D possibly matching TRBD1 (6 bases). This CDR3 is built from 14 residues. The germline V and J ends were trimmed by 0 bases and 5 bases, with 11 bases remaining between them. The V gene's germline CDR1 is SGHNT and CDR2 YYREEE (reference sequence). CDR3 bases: TGTGCCAGCAGCTTGGCAGGGGAACTTTATGGCTACACCTTC. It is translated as CASSLAGELYGYTF.

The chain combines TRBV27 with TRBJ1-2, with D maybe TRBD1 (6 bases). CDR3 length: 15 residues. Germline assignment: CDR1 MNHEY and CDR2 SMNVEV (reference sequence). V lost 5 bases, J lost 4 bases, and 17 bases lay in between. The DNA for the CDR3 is TGTGCCAGCAGTCTATGGGTCGGGACACCCTATGGCTACACCTTC. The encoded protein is CASSLWVGTPYGYTF.

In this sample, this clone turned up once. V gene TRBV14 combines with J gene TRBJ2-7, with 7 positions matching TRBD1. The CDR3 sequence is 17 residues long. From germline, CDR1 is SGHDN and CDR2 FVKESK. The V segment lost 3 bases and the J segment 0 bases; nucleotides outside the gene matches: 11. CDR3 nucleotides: TGTGCCAGCAGCCAGTCACCCAAGACAGGGTTCTCCTACGAGCAGTACTTC. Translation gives CASSQSPKTGFSYEQYF.

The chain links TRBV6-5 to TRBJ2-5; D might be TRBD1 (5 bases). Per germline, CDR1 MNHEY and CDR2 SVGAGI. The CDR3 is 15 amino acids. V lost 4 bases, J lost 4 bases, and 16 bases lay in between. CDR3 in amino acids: CASSSDLRVGETQYF. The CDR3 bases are TGTGCCAGCAGTTCCGATCTCAGGGTCGGAGAGACCCAGTACTTC.

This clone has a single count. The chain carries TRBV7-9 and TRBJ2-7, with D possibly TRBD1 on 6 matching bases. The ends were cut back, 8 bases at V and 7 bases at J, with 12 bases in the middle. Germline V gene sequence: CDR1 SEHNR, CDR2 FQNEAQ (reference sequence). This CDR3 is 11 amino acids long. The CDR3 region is CASQGFREQYF. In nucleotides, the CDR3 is TGTGCCAGCCAGGGGTTTCGAGAGCAGTACTTC.

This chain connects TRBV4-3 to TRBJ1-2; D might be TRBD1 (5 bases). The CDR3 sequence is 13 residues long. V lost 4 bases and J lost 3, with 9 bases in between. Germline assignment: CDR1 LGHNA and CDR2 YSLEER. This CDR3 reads CASSPGGDYGYTF. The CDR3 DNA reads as TGCGCCAGCAGCCCGGGGGGGGACTATGGCTACACCTTC.

Here the CDR3 reads CASSQRTGTGFHQPQHF. Written as DNA, the CDR3 is TGTGCCAGCAGCCAGCGTACCGGGACAGGGTTCCATCAGCCCCAGCATTTT. V and J are TRBV3-1 (or the pseudogene TRBV3-2) and TRBJ1-5; 9 bases line up with TRBD1. The germline gives CDR1 LGHDT, CDR2 YNNKEL (reference sequence). After removal of 3 bases from V and 5 bases from J, the junction contained 11 bases not matched to a gene. This CDR3 is 17 amino acids long.

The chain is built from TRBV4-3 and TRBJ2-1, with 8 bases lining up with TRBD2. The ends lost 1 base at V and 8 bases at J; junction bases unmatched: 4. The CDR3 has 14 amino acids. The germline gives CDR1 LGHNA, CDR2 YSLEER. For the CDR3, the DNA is TGCGCCAGCAGCCAAGGCGGGGGGAGGGATGAGCAGTTCTTC. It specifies CASSQGGGRDEQFF.

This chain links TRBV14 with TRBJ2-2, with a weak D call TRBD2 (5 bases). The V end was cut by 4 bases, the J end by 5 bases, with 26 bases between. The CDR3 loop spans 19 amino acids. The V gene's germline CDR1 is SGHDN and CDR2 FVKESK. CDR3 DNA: TGTGCCAGCAGCCCCCTAGGAAGAGGTCGGATCTCGGGGACCGGGGAGCTGTTTTTT. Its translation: CASSPLGRGRISGTGELFF.

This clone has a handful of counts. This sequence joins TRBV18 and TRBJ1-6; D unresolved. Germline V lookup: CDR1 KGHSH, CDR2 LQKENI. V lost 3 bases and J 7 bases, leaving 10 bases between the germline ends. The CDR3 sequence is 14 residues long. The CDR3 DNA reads TGTGCCAGCTCACCGGTTACAGCAAATTCACCCCTCCACTTT. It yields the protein CASSPVTANSPLHF.

The CDR3 spells CASRLLGPSYEQYF. The DNA for the CDR3 is TGTGCCAGCAGGCTTCTGGGGCCCTCCTACGAGCAGTACTTC. The chain joins TRBV11-2 to TRBJ2-7; D is possibly TRBD1 (5 bases). This CDR3 spans 14 amino acids. Trimming took 6 bases from V and 0 from J, leaving 12 bases between them. Per the germline V gene, CDR1 is SGHAT and CDR2 is FQNNGV. Full variable domain (remainder filled in from reference TRBV11-2 and TRBJ2-7): EAGVAQSPRYKIIEKRQSVAFWCNPISGHATLYWYQQILGQGPKLLIQFQNNGVVDDSQLPKDRFSAERLKGVDSTLKIQPAKLEDSAVYLCASRLLGPSYEQYFGPGTRLTVT.

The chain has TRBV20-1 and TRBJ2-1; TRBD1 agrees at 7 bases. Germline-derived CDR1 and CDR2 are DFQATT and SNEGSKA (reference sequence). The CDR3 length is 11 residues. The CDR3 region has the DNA TGCGGGGCACAGGGGTCTGGTGAGCAGTTCTTC. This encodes CGAQGSGEQFF.

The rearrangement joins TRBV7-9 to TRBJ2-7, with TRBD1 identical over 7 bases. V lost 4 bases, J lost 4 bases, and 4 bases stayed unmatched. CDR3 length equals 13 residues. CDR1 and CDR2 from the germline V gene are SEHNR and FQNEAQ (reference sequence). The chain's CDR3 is CASSSSDRYEQYF. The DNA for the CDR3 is TGTGCCAGCAGCTCCTCGGACAGGTACGAGCAGTACTTC.

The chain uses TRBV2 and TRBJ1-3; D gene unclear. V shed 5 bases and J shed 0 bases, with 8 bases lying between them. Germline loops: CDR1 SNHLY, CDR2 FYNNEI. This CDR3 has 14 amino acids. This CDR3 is CASSSGSSGNTIYF. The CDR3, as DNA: TGTGCCAGCAGTTCCGGGAGCTCTGGAAACACCATATATTTT. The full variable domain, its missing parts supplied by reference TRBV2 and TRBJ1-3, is EPEVTQTPSHQVTQMGQEVILRCVPISNHLYFYWYRQILGQKVEFLVSFYNNEISEKSEIFDDQFSVERPDGSNFTLKIRSTKLEDSAMYFCASSSGSSGNTIYFGEGSWLTVV.

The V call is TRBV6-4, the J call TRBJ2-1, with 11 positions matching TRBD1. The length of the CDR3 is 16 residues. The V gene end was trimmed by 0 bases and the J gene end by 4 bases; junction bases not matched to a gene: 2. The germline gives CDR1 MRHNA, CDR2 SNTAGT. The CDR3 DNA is TGTGCCAGCAGTGACTCGGGACAGGGGGGGTACAATGAGCAGTTCTTC. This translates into CASSDSGQGGYNEQFF.